Below are 9 T cell receptor beta chains sequenced from a single sample in a study of T-cell memory formation after mild COVID-19. TCRdb re-derived calls from the 5' RACE reads in MiXCR, one entry per CDR3 protein. Here the sample spans about 390,000 distinct CDR3 sequences, 15% to 20% being singletons. The specimen was PBMCs or a T cell subset sorted from them (not recorded which). Receptor source: a man younger than 30 who had mild COVID-19 (a few samples of this study predate the infection). Cell type and time point are not known.

This clonotype was seen many times. The chain recombines TRBV6-5 with TRBJ1-5; the D is unclear. V was cut by 9 bases and J by 12 bases, with 12 bases left in between. The germline V gene encodes CDR1 MNHEY and CDR2 SVGAGI. The CDR3 runs to 10 residues. This CDR3 reads CARGSNHQHF. In nucleotides, the CDR3 is TGTGCCAGAGGGAGCAACCACCAGCATTTT.

This clonotype was recorded at least ten times. The genes are TRBV24-1 and TRBJ2-3; D gene unclear. The CDR3 covers 10 residues. Germline lookup yields CDR1 KGHDR and CDR2 SFDVKD. Trimming took 9 bases from V and 4 from J, leaving 4 bases between them. In DNA form, the CDR3 reads TGTGCCACCCCCCCAGATACGCAGTATTTT. Translation: CATPPDTQYF.

V gene TRBV5-6 combines with J gene TRBJ2-7; no clear D gene. The CDR3 length is 12 residues. The V end lost 0 bases, the J end lost 4 bases, and 5 bases lay between the germline ends. The germline CDR1 and CDR2 sequences are SGHDT and YYEEEE. The CDR3 region has the DNA TGTGCCAGCAGCTTGGTGAGATACGAGCAGTACTTC. Its translation: CASSLVRYEQYF.

This clonotype was recorded many times. The chain links TRBV7-9 to TRBJ2-2; the D gene could be TRBD1 or TRBD2 (6 bases each). The V and J ends lost 5 bases and 2 bases respectively, with 15 bases between them. Germline CDR1 is SEHNR and CDR2 is FQNEAQ (reference sequence). The CDR3 spans 16 residues. This CDR3 is CASSMFTGANTGELFF. DNA of the CDR3: TGTGCCAGCAGCATGTTCACGGGGGCTAACACCGGGGAGCTGTTTTTT.

This clonotype was detected many times. The chain recombines TRBV29-1 with TRBJ2-5; the D gene is possibly TRBD2 (5 bases). Trimming shortened V by 1 base and J by 4 bases, and 10 bases separated the two germline ends. This CDR3 contains 13 residues. The germline V gene encodes CDR1 SQVTM and CDR2 ANQGSEA. CDR3 region: CSVEGREGETQYF. The CDR3 region has the DNA TGCAGCGTTGAAGGGCGCGAGGGAGAGACCCAGTACTTC.

Ten or more counts support this clonotype. The rearrangement joins TRBV12-3 or TRBV12-4 to TRBJ1-5; TRBD1 matches at 7 bases. Trimming took 5 bases from V and 9 from J; bases not matched to a gene: 4. The CDR3 is 12 amino acids. The CDR3 DNA sequence: TGTGCCAGCAGTCCCCAGGGGGGGCCCCAGCATTTT. Its translation: CASSPQGGPQHF.

This chain links TRBV4-3 with TRBJ2-7; D might be TRBD2 (6 bases). V dropped 1 base and J dropped 6 bases, with 10 bases sitting between them. The germline V gene has CDR1 LGHNA and CDR2 YSLEER. The CDR3 is made up of 13 amino acids. CDR3 nucleotides: TGCGCCAGCAGCCAAGTCGGGGAGGCCGAGCAGTACTTC. Protein: CASSQVGEAEQYF.

This clonotype has ten or more counts. This chain links TRBV5-1 with TRBJ1-4; tentative D call: TRBD1 (6 bases). This CDR3 region has 14 residues. The germline V and J ends were trimmed by 7 bases and 5 bases, with 15 bases remaining between them. The germline gives CDR1 SGHRS, CDR2 YFSETQ. In DNA, the CDR3 is TGCGCCAGCGGTACAGGGTTCGGAAATGAAAAACTGTTTTTT. Its protein is CASGTGFGNEKLFF.

With respect to this clonotype: Compared with germline, one end of the junction differs, possibly owing to a read error. The genes are TRBV7-9 and TRBJ1-2, with a weak D call TRBD1 (5 bases). The germline CDR1 and CDR2 sequences are SEHNR and FQNEAQ (reference sequence). This CDR3 has 13 amino acids. CDR3 DNA sequence: TGTGCCACCAGCAAAAGCGGGGGAATGGGCTACACCTTC. This translates into CATSKSGGMGYTF. Looking up the rest from reference TRBV7-9 and TRBJ1-2 gives the full variable domain: DTGVSQNPRHKITKRGQNVTFRCDPISEHNRLYWYRQTLGQGPEFLTYFQNEAQLEKSRLLSDRFSAERPKGSFSTLEIQRTEQGDSAMYLCATSKSGGMGYTFGSGTRLTVV.